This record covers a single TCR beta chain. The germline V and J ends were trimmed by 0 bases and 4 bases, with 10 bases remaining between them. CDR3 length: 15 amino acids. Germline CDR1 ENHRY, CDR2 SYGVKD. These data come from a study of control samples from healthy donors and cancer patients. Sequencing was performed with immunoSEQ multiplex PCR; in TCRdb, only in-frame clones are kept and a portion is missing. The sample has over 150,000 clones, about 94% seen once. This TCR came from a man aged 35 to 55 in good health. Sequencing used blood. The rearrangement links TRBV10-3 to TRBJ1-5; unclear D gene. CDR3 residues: CAISESTGQNQPQHF. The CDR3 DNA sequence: TGTGCCATCAGTGAGTCGACCGGGCAGAATCAGCCCCAGCATTTT.